One T cell receptor beta chain is described in this entry. As yet, its antigen is unknown. The sample is drawn from a study of cytomegalovirus exposure and HLA in healthy donors. Whole-study results and caveats: Most CMV-associated TCR beta chains appeared HLA-restricted in a later analysis.

PCR was performed using 60 Vbeta and 13 Jbeta primers. Assay used: immunoSEQ multiplex PCR; TCRdb lists only in-frame clones, some missing. The table shows over 200,000 clones, with roughly 75% occurring only once. V was shortened by 2 bases and J by 2 bases, with 11 bases between the two germline ends. The CDR3 loop spans 15 amino acids. Germline CDR1 reads SGHDT; CDR2 reads YYEEEE. The sample consisted of PBMCs. V is TRBV5-6 and J is TRBJ1-3, with D tentatively TRBD1 (5 bases). This receptor was identified in a woman in her 30s in good health and CMV-seronegative. CDR3 bases: TGTGCCAGCAGCTTCAGGGTAGAGACTGGAAACACCATATATTTT. Residues: CASSFRVETGNTIYF. The full variable domain, its missing parts supplied by reference TRBV5-6 and TRBJ1-3, is DAGVTQSPTHLIKTRGQQVTLRCSPKSGHDTVSWYQQALGQGPQFIFQYYEEEERQRGNFPDRFSGHQFPNYSSELNVNALLLGDSALYLCASSFRVETGNTIYFGEGSWLTVV.